The 26 T cell receptor beta chains below all came from one sample that was sequenced in a study of blood T cell repertoires in COVID-19. Produced via immunoSEQ multiplex PCR; TCRdb's table is partial and in-frame only. Here the sample spans 100,000 to 120,000 clones, under 75% being singletons. The source material was peripheral blood. The source is a woman aged 60-70 years with acute or convalescent COVID-19.

The DNA for the CDR3 is TGCGCCAGCAGCACTCCCCGAGGCCAGCACAATGAGCAGTTCTTC. It is translated as CASSTPRGQHNEQFF. The V call is TRBV5-1, the J call TRBJ2-1, with no clear D. With 4 bases removed from V and 5 bases from J, the gap between germline ends came to 16 bases. This CDR3 contains 15 residues. The germline gives CDR1 SGHRS, CDR2 YFSETQ.

This clone was counted a single time. V and J are TRBV14 and TRBJ2-1; D call uncertain. This CDR3 has 10 amino acids. Trimming shortened V by 2 bases and J by 13 bases, and 6 bases separated the two germline ends. CDR1 is SGHDN and CDR2 is FVKESK in the germline V gene. CDR3 sequence (DNA): TGTGCCAGCAGCCAAAAAATACAGTTCTTC. It encodes CASSQKIQFF.

In this sample, this clone turned up a few times. This chain links TRBV14 with TRBJ1-1; D call uncertain. The length of the CDR3 is 14 residues. V was shortened by 5 bases and J by 1 base, with 11 bases between the two germline ends. CDR1 and CDR2 from the germline V gene are SGHDN and FVKESK. The CDR3 bases are TGTGCCAGCAGCTTCCTCAATAGGAACACTGAAGCTTTCTTT. It is translated as CASSFLNRNTEAFF.

The chain carries TRBV2 and TRBJ1-5; a weak D match, TRBD1 (5 bases). The CDR3 has 14 residues. V lost 3 bases and J lost 6, with 12 bases in between. Germline lookup yields CDR1 SNHLY and CDR2 FYNNEI. The CDR3 sequence is CASSDRGTSQPQHF. CDR3 in DNA: TGTGCCAGCAGTGATCGGGGGACGAGTCAGCCCCAGCATTTT. Together with reference TRBV2 and TRBJ1-5, the CDR3 gives the full variable domain: EPEVTQTPSHQVTQMGQEVILRCVPISNHLYFYWYRQILGQKVEFLVSFYNNEISEKSEIFDDQFSVERPDGSNFTLKIRSTKLEDSAMYFCASSDRGTSQPQHFGDGTRLSIL.

J is TRBJ1-4 and V is TRBV4-1; tentative D call: TRBD1 (5 bases). The V gene's germline CDR1 is MGHRA and CDR2 YSYEKL. The CDR3 is made up of 16 amino acids. V was cut by 4 bases and J by 8 bases, with 20 bases left in between. The CDR3 spells CASSPLGVRTGEKLFF. In nucleotides, the CDR3 is TGCGCCAGCAGCCCGTTAGGGGTCAGGACGGGCGAAAAACTGTTTTTT.

The J gene is TRBJ1-1, the V gene TRBV6-1, with a possible D match to TRBD1 (6 bases). V lost 3 bases, J lost 7 bases, and 12 bases lay in between. CDR1 is MNHNS and CDR2 is SASEGT in the germline V gene. CDR3 length: 13 amino acids. The CDR3 DNA follows: TGTGCCAGCAGTGATTCGGACAGCCTTGAAGCTTTCTTT. It yields the protein CASSDSDSLEAFF.

This sequence joins TRBV5-1 and TRBJ2-5; a possible D gene is TRBD2 (6 bases). Germline V gives CDR1 SGHRS, CDR2 YFSETQ. V shed 4 bases and J shed 5 bases, with 15 bases lying between them. The CDR3 is 14 amino acids. The CDR3: CASSPGTSTETQYF. The CDR3 DNA is TGCGCCAGCAGCCCCGGGACTTCTACGGAGACCCAGTACTTC.

The chain links TRBV7-9 to TRBJ2-3, with TRBD2 matching over 10 bases. The V gene end was trimmed by 4 bases and the J gene end by 2 bases; junction bases not matched to a gene: 9. The CDR3 runs 17 residues. Germline assignment: CDR1 SEHNR and CDR2 FQNEAQ (reference sequence). Here the CDR3 DNA reads TGTGCCAGCAGCTCAGGGAAACTAGCGGGGATCACAGATACGCAGTATTTT. The encoded protein is CASSSGKLAGITDTQYF. Looking up the rest from reference TRBV7-9 and TRBJ2-3 gives the full variable domain: DTGVSQNPRHKITKRGQNVTFRCDPISEHNRLYWYRQTLGQGPEFLTYFQNEAQLEKSRLLSDRFSAERPKGSFSTLEIQRTEQGDSAMYLCASSSGKLAGITDTQYFGPGTRLTVL.

V usage is TRBV28 and J usage is TRBJ1-1; 11 positions agree with TRBD1. Germline V gene data show CDR1 as MDHEN and CDR2 as SYDVKM. This CDR3 has 14 amino acids. Germline trimming cut 2 bases from V and 10 bases from J; bases unmatched to any gene: 6. Written as DNA, the CDR3 is TGTGCCAGCAGTTTACCCGGACAGGGGGCTTTAGCTTTCTTT. Translated: CASSLPGQGALAFF.

The V gene is TRBV4-2, the J gene TRBJ1-1, with unresolved D. V lost 4 bases and J 2 bases, leaving 8 bases between the germline ends. Germline CDR1 LGHNA, CDR2 YNFKEQ. The CDR3 totals 13 residues. The CDR3 protein is CASSPPGNTEAFF. CDR3 sequence (DNA): TGTGCCAGCAGCCCGCCGGGAAACACTGAAGCTTTCTTT.

The chain combines TRBV11-3 with TRBJ1-2; D is possibly TRBD1 (6 bases). CDR3 length: 15 residues. V was shortened by 1 base and J by 1 base, with 10 bases between the two germline ends. CDR1 is SGHNT and CDR2 is YENEEA in the germline V gene. The CDR3 loop is CASSLADRINYGYTF. CDR3 nucleotide sequence: TGTGCCAGCAGCTTAGCCGACAGGATTAACTATGGCTACACCTTC. The full variable domain, in which reference TRBV11-3 and TRBJ1-2 provide the parts outside the CDR3, is EAGVVQSPRYKIIEKKQPVAFWCNPISGHNTLYWYLQNLGQGPELLIRYENEEAVDDSQLPKDRFSAERLKGVDSTLKIQPAELGDSAVYLCASSLADRINYGYTFGSGTRLTVV.

In its sample, this clone was seen a few times. V gene TRBV2 combines with J gene TRBJ2-4; 9 bases are a match to TRBD1. The CDR3 has 14 amino acids. The germline V gene has CDR1 SNHLY and CDR2 FYNNEI. After removal of 2 bases from V and 5 bases from J, the junction contained 1 base not matched to a gene. CDR3: CASSERTGENIQYF. The CDR3 DNA sequence: TGTGCCAGCAGTGAAAGGACAGGGGAAAACATTCAGTACTTC.

The chain couples TRBV5-1 to TRBJ1-2; D is uncertain. Germline V gives CDR1 SGHRS, CDR2 YFSETQ. This CDR3 contains 13 residues. Trimming removed 0 bases from V and 7 bases from J, with 10 bases in between. The CDR3 region is CASSLEGGSGYTF. DNA for the CDR3: TGCGCCAGCAGCTTGGAAGGAGGGAGTGGCTACACCTTC.

On this clone itself: The junction departs from germline at one end; a sequencing error may be responsible. The J gene is TRBJ1-6, the V gene TRBV3-1 (or the pseudogene TRBV3-2); TRBD1 agrees at 7 bases. Looked up from germline, CDR1 is LGHDT and CDR2 is YNNKEL (reference sequence). The CDR3 is made up of 15 amino acids. CDR3 loop: CASSEDLTGNSPLHF. CDR3 DNA: TGTGCCAGCAGCGAAGACCTGACAGGGAATTCACCCCTCCACTTT.

The chain joins TRBV7-2 to TRBJ2-5; 8 nucleotides line up with TRBD1. From germline, CDR1 is SGHTA and CDR2 FQGNSA. CDR3 length equals 14 residues. Unmatched junction bases numbered 6, after V lost 4 bases and J lost 5 bases. CDR3 in amino acids: CASSSTGARETQYF. CDR3 sequence (DNA): TGTGCCAGCAGCTCGACAGGGGCTCGTGAGACCCAGTACTTC.

The chain joins TRBV4-1 to TRBJ1-3, with D maybe TRBD1 (5 bases). Germline values: CDR1 MGHRA, CDR2 YSYEKL. The CDR3 covers 13 residues. The V gene lost 1 base and the J gene lost 6 bases, with 7 bases spanning the gap. The CDR3 DNA sequence: TGCGCCAGCAGCCAAGTAGGGGAAAACACCATATATTTT. Amino acids: CASSQVGENTIYF.

The chain joins TRBV2 to TRBJ1-1; perhaps TRBD1 as D (6 bases). Germline CDR1 is SNHLY and CDR2 is FYNNEI. Trimming shortened V by 5 bases and J by 10 bases, and 14 bases separated the two germline ends. CDR3 length: 12 amino acids. CDR3 residues: CASSQGGVGAFF. CDR3 sequence (DNA): TGTGCCAGCAGTCAAGGGGGGGTAGGAGCTTTCTTT.

This clone was observed a single time. The rearrangement links TRBV10-3 to TRBJ1-1, with unresolved D. V was clipped by 6 bases and J by 4 bases, with 15 bases between them. Germline-derived CDR1 and CDR2 are ENHRY and SYGVKD. This CDR3 is 14 amino acids long. Here the CDR3 DNA reads TGTGCCATCAGAGACACACCGCGGGGCACTGAAGCTTTCTTT. It encodes CAIRDTPRGTEAFF.

The chain combines TRBV20-1 with TRBJ1-2; tentative D call: TRBD1 (5 bases). V was clipped by 4 bases and J by 8 bases, with 11 bases between them. The V gene's germline CDR1 is DFQATT and CDR2 SNEGSKA (reference sequence). This CDR3 comprises 11 residues. The CDR3 region has the DNA TGCAGTGCTACAGGGATCTGGGGCTACACCTTC. This translates into CSATGIWGYTF.

The rearrangement links TRBV5-6 to TRBJ2-4; the D gene is possibly TRBD1 (6 bases). V shed 5 bases and J shed 6 bases, with 21 bases lying between them. This CDR3 contains 16 residues. Germline CDR1 reads SGHDT; CDR2 reads YYEEEE. The CDR3 DNA reads TGTGCCAGCAGTAAACTCGGGACACACCAGGGAAACATTCAGTACTTC. Its protein is CASSKLGTHQGNIQYF.

This clone came up a few times. The chain uses TRBV28 and TRBJ2-7, with 9 bases identical to TRBD1. The germline V gene encodes CDR1 MDHEN and CDR2 SYDVKM. V lost 4 bases, J lost 4 bases, and 5 bases stayed unmatched. The CDR3 totals 14 residues. Here the CDR3 reads CASSSGTGLYEQYF. CDR3 nucleotide sequence: TGTGCCAGCAGTTCCGGGACAGGGTTGTACGAGCAGTACTTC.

The chain joins TRBV19 to TRBJ2-5; 7 bases are shared with TRBD1. V gave up 3 bases and J gave up 2 bases; unmatched junction bases: 6. This CDR3 spans 15 amino acids. From germline, CDR1 is LNHDA and CDR2 SQIVND (reference sequence). The CDR3 nucleotides are TGTGCCAGTAGTATTCGGTCGGGACAGCAAGAGACCCAGTACTTC. This codes for CASSIRSGQQETQYF.

This clone was seen more than once but under ten times. The chain employs TRBV3-1 (or the pseudogene TRBV3-2) and TRBJ2-7; 7 bases agree with TRBD1. Per the germline V gene, CDR1 is LGHDT and CDR2 is YNNKEL (reference sequence). CDR3 length equals 14 residues. Trimming removed 3 bases from V and 9 bases from J; junction bases left unmatched: 11. CDR3 DNA: TGTGCCAGCAGCCACGCGAGAAGGACAGGTGGGCAGTACTTC. The encoded protein is CASSHARRTGGQYF.

This clone was counted a single time. V usage is TRBV28 and J usage is TRBJ1-1; maybe TRBD1 (5 bases). The germline gives CDR1 MDHEN, CDR2 SYDVKM. Deletions cut 4 bases from V and 8 bases from J, with 11 bases between. The CDR3 runs 12 residues. The CDR3 nucleotides read TGTGCCAGCAGTTCCCAGGGTTGGGAAGCTTTCTTT. It codes for CASSSQGWEAFF. The whole variable domain, filled in from reference TRBV28 and TRBJ1-1, reads DVKVTQSSRYLVKRTGEKVFLECVQDMDHENMFWYRQDPGLGLRLIYFSYDVKMKEKGDIPEGYSVSREKKERFSLILESASTNQTSMYLCASSSQGWEAFFGQGTRLTVV.

The chain has TRBV14 and TRBJ1-3; D call uncertain. The CDR3 is made up of 13 amino acids. V was pared by 1 base and J by 6 bases, with 7 bases between. Germline CDR1 SGHDN, CDR2 FVKESK. CDR3 sequence reads: CASSQAELNTIYF. The CDR3 region has the DNA TGTGCCAGCAGCCAAGCCGAGTTAAACACCATATATTTT.

The J gene is TRBJ1-4, the V gene TRBV18; no reliable D call. The V gene's germline CDR1 is KGHSH and CDR2 LQKENI. The CDR3 is made up of 13 amino acids. V was pared by 10 bases and J by 4 bases, with 13 bases between. Here the CDR3 reads CATAGGGNEKLFF. CDR3 DNA sequence: TGTGCCACCGCCGGTGGAGGTAATGAAAAACTGTTTTTT.